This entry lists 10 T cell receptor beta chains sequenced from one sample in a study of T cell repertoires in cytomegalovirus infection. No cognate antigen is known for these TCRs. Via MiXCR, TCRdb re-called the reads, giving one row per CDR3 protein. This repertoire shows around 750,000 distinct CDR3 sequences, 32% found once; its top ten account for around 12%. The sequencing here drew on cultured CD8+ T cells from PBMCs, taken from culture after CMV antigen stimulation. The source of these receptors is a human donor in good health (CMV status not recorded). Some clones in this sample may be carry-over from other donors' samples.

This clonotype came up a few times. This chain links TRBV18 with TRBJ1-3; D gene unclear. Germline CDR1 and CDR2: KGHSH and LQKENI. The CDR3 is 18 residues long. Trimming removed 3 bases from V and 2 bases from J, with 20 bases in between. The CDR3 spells CASSPSLVSSETGNTIYF. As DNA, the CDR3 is TGTGCCAGCTCACCGAGTCTGGTATCGTCCGAAACTGGAAACACCATATATTTT.

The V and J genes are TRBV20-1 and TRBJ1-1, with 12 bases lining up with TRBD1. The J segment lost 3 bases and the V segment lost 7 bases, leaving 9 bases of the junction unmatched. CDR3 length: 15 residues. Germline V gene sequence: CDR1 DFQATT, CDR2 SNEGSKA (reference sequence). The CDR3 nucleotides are TGCAGTGTCTATTCCGGGACAGGGGGCTACACTGAAGCTTTCTTT. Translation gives CSVYSGTGGYTEAFF.

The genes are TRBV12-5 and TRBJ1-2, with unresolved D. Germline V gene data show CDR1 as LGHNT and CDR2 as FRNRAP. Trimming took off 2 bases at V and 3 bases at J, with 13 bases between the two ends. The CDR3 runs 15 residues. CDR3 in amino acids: CASGLIGQSYYGYTF. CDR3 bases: TGTGCTAGTGGTTTGATTGGGCAATCTTACTATGGCTACACCTTC.

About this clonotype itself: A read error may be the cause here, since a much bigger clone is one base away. The DNA for the CDR3 is TGTGCCAGCAGCCCCCTACAGGCGTCGGTGCCAGGTGACTACACCTTC. It yields the protein CASSPLQASVPGDYTF. The V call is TRBV7-2, the J call TRBJ1-2; weak D call: TRBD1 (5 bases). Germline assignment: CDR1 SGHTA and CDR2 FQGNSA. V was cut by 5 bases and J by 10 bases, with 26 bases left in between. The CDR3 extends over 16 amino acids.

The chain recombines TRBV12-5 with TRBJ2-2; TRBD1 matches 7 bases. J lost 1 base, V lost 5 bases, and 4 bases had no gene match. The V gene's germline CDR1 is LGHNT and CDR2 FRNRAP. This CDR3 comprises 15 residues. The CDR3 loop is CASGPGQENTGELFF. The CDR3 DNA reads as TGTGCTAGTGGTCCAGGACAGGAGAACACCGGGGAGCTGTTTTTT.

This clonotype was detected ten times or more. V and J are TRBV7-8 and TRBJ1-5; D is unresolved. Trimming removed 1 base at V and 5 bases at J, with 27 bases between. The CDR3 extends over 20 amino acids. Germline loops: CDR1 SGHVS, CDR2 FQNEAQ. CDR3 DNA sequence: TGTGCCAGCAGCTTAGAAATATCGGGTGGGTTTGCTGCGACTTATCAGCCCCAGCATTTT. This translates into CASSLEISGGFAATYQPQHF.

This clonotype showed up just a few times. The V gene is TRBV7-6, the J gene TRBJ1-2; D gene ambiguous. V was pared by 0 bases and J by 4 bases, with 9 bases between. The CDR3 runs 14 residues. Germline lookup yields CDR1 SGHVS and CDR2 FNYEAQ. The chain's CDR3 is CASSLAAESYGYTF. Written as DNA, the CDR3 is TGTGCCAGCAGCTTAGCGGCAGAGAGCTATGGCTACACCTTC. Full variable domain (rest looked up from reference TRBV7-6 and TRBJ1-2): GAGVSQSPRYKVTKRGQDVALRCDPISGHVSLYWYRQALGQGPEFLTYFNYEAQQDKSGLPNDRFSAERPEGSISTLTIQRTEQRDSAMYRCASSLAAESYGYTFGSGTRLTVV.

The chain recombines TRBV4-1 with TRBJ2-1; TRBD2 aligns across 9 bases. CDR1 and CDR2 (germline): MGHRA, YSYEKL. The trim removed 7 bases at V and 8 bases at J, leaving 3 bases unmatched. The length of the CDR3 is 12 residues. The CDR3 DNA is TGCGCCAGCAAGGGACTAGCCTATGAGCAGTTCTTC. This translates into CASKGLAYEQFF.

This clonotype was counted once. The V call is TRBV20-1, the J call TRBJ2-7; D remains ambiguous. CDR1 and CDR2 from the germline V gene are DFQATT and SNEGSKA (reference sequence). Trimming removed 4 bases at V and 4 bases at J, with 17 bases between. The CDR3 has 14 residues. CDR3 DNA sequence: TGCAGTGCTACCGGGCTCGCGGTAATGTACGAGCAGTACTTC. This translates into CSATGLAVMYEQYF.

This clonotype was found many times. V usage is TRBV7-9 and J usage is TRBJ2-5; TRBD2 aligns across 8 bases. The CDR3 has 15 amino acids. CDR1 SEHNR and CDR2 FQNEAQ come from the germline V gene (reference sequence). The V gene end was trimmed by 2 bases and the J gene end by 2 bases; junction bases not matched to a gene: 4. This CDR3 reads CASSLSGSLQETQYF. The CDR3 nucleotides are TGTGCCAGCAGCTTAAGCGGGAGTCTACAAGAGACCCAGTACTTC.